This TCR beta chain was captured in a study of T-cell memory formation after mild COVID-19. The V end lost 5 bases, the J end lost 9 bases, and 16 bases lay between the germline ends. The germline gives CDR1 SGHTA, CDR2 FQGNSA. This CDR3 has 13 residues. This clonotype was counted a few times. TCRdb used MiXCR to reprocess the 5' RACE reads, holding one entry per CDR3 protein. The sample consists of about 88,000 distinct CDR3 sequences, 20% to 30% of them appearing once. The V gene is TRBV7-2, the J gene TRBJ1-2; D is possibly TRBD1 (6 bases). The receptor comes from a man younger than 30 who had mild COVID-19 (a few samples of this study predate the infection). Cell type and time point are not known. The specimen was PBMCs or a T cell subset sorted from them (not recorded which). CDR3 sequence: CASSRWTAYSYTF. The CDR3 DNA reads TGTGCCAGCAGCCGCTGGACAGCCTACAGCTACACCTTC.